This record concerns one T cell receptor beta chain sequence. The antigen remains unidentified. The assay was immunoSEQ multiplex PCR, and TCRdb's table has in-frame clones only and misses some. The table shows roughly 70,000 clones, with nearly 90% occurring only once. This sample is part of a study of T cell responses to AZD1222 COVID-19 vaccine. Study-wide findings and caveats: There were vaccine-associated CD4 TCRs across spike, dominant at 160-218 and 743-854. Repertoire sampling happened only post peak T cell response.

This CDR3 region has 11 residues. Trimming shortened V by 3 bases and J by 10 bases, and 9 bases separated the two germline ends. This receptor was identified in an adult who received the AZD1222 COVID-19 vaccine. This chain connects TRBV12-3 or TRBV12-4 to TRBJ2-5; D possibly corresponds to TRBD2 (5 bases). Sequenced material: peripheral blood, taken 28 days after the second AZD1222 dose. In DNA form, the CDR3 reads TGTGCCAGCAGTTTTACGAGGGTCCAGTACTTC. Translating it yields CASSFTRVQYF.